A single TCR beta chain is shown here with its context. This clone was seen only once. The clone's antigen remains unknown. No much larger clone is present one base from it, and per-base qualities are unavailable. The data were obtained in a study of blood T cell repertoires in COVID-19 (dated by TCRdb to about 2020). Notes on the research overall: The collaborator samples originated in the United States, Italy and Spain and spanned the acute and convalescent phases of COVID-19. The prospective study material was composed of cDNA or gDNA derived from T cells, B-cell-depleted T cells, or PBMCs. The dataset comprised deeply sampled blood TCRbeta repertoires from subjects exposed to, actively infected with, or recovered from COVID-19. The repertoires were released in a freely available public database meant as a resource for research on the immune response to SARS-CoV-2. The samples were drawn from the first 160 participants of the ongoing ImmuneRACE study and from more than 1,000 subjects provided by 6 global collaborators. The sample metadata nearly always contained a de-identified subject ID, COVID-19 status, age in years and sex. Where HLA class I and class II types were available, the types were taken from metadata supplied by the sample provider, not from assay-based typing.

At one collaborating source in Seattle, patients were enrolled during active infection and were followed longitudinally through the course of disease. Whole blood was collected in K2EDTA tubes by collaborating institutions according to the institutions' own protocols. Collaborator samples were shipped for TCRbeta analysis as frozen whole blood, isolated PBMCs, or DNA extracted from either sample type. The immunoSEQ Assay, a bias-controlled multiplex PCR, was used to amplify TCRbeta CDR3 regions from genomic DNA. In the source study's methods: The number of nucleated cells in each sample was estimated from the amplification of reference gene primers within the assay. To quantify the absolute abundance of each unique TCRbeta CDR3 rearrangement, sequence reads were collapsed and filtered. For each sample, productive Simpson clonality was calculated as the square root of Simpson's diversity index across productive rearrangements. TCRdb provides this immuneACCESS table in a form limited to in-frame rearrangements. Some clones are lacking; in checked studies, under half of them reflect an unresolved V gene, and why the rest are absent is not known. The V and J calls and clone size were taken over from that table, and D and trimming were inferred from the DNA. This sample is represented by 140,000 to 150,000 clones; 75% to 90% of them were singletons. The ten biggest clones cover over 10% of the sample.

The germline V gene encodes CDR1 SGHRS and CDR2 YFSETQ. Relative to germline, V is 0 bases shorter and J is 1 base shorter, with 11 bases between their ends. Taken from cysteine to phenylalanine, the CDR3 has 15 residues. The read is trimmed to its CDR3 DNA, 45 bases read in frame from base 1. Results the study describes overall, beyond this receptor: Clinical and demographic metadata were provided uncurated, with the amount varying by source and participant.

This TCR was recovered from a man younger than 30 with COVID-19, enrolled during active disease. Material: peripheral blood. The sequence joins TRBV5-1 to TRBJ2-7; D gene: possibly TRBD2, on 6 matching bases. The DNA sequence is TGCGCCAGCAGCTTGGACTGGAGGGTTTCCTACGAGCAGTACTTC. Its translation reads: CASSLDWRVSYEQYF.